This paragraph reports one TCR beta chain. CDR3 length: 15 amino acids. Per the germline V gene, CDR1 is PRHDT and CDR2 is FYEKMQ (reference sequence). V was shortened by 1 base and J by 0 bases, with 7 bases between the two germline ends. Assay: immunoSEQ multiplex PCR; the TCRdb copy retains only in-frame clones and omits some. The sample lists hundreds of thousands of clones; more than 80% were seen once. This record comes from a study of blood T cell repertoires in COVID-19. The source of this sequence is a woman under 40 with active or convalescent COVID-19. Sequencing was performed on peripheral blood. This chain links TRBV13 with TRBJ1-3; D is unresolved. Here the CDR3 DNA reads TGTGCCAGCAGCTTAGACCTAGTCTCTGGAAACACCATATATTTT. It specifies CASSLDLVSGNTIYF.